One sample yielded the 9 T cell receptor beta chains listed below, sequenced in a study of T cells in localized non-small cell lung cancer. Here immunoSEQ multiplex PCR was the method, and the copy in TCRdb shows in-frame clones only, minus some. The repertoire has 30,000 to 35,000 clones, roughly 90% of them found once; the top ten carry approximately 4%. Sequencing used peripheral blood, obtained before any cancer treatment. The receptors come from a woman between 35 and 75 years old with stage I lung adenocarcinoma.

This clone has just one count. The V and J genes are TRBV7-2 and TRBJ2-7; 12 bases match TRBD2. Germline V lookup: CDR1 SGHTA, CDR2 FQGNSA. The CDR3 has 13 residues. The V segment lost 6 bases and the J segment 6 bases; nucleotides outside the gene matches: 3. The CDR3 DNA follows: TGTGCCAGCAGTCCTAGCGGGGGGGCCGAGCAGTACTTC. Translating gives CASSPSGGAEQYF.

The V call is TRBV6-5, the J call TRBJ1-2; no clear D gene. CDR1 is MNHEY and CDR2 is SVGAGI in the germline V gene. V gave up 5 bases and J gave up 2 bases, with 12 bases separating them. The CDR3 has 14 amino acids. In DNA, the CDR3 is TGTGCCAGCAGTCGGCCCAGGAAAAACTATGGCTACACCTTC. This translates into CASSRPRKNYGYTF.

The chain joins TRBV7-9 to TRBJ2-3, with D possibly being TRBD1 (5 bases). CDR1 SEHNR and CDR2 FQNEAQ come from the germline V gene (reference sequence). The CDR3 has 14 residues. V was trimmed by 1 base and J by 6 bases, leaving 11 bases between them. Here the CDR3 reads CASSLGQILDTQYF. CDR3 DNA: TGTGCCAGCAGCTTAGGACAGATCCTTGATACGCAGTATTTT.

The rearrangement joins TRBV7-9 to TRBJ1-2; D might be TRBD1 (6 bases). Germline values: CDR1 SEHNR, CDR2 FQNEAQ (reference sequence). This CDR3 has 14 residues. V lost 5 bases to trimming and J lost 6 bases, with 16 bases between them. The CDR3 nucleotides read TGTGCCAGCAGCCCCCGCGGGACAAGCGATGGCTACACCTTC. It translates to CASSPRGTSDGYTF. Variable domain in full (rest from reference TRBV7-9 and TRBJ1-2): DTGVSQNPRHKITKRGQNVTFRCDPISEHNRLYWYRQTLGQGPEFLTYFQNEAQLEKSRLLSDRFSAERPKGSFSTLEIQRTEQGDSAMYLCASSPRGTSDGYTFGSGTRLTVV.

This clone has only one observation. V usage is TRBV7-3 and J usage is TRBJ2-2, with TRBD2 identical over 7 bases. The CDR3 covers 18 residues. Germline V lookup: CDR1 SGHTA, CDR2 FQGTGA. V shed 2 bases and J 4 bases; nucleotides not matched to a gene: 13. CDR3 amino acids: CASSLGTPGIAGTGELFF. The CDR3, as DNA: TGTGCCAGCAGCTTAGGAACCCCCGGGATAGCGGGCACCGGGGAGCTGTTTTTT.

The chain couples TRBV2 to TRBJ1-2; D may be TRBD1 (6 bases). With 2 bases removed from V and 0 bases from J, the gap between germline ends came to 13 bases. Germline values: CDR1 SNHLY, CDR2 FYNNEI. The CDR3 contains 16 residues. The CDR3 region has the DNA TGTGCCAGCAGTGAACGGGGGGCTCAGTCTAACTATGGCTACACCTTC. It codes for CASSERGAQSNYGYTF.

This sequence joins TRBV6-5 and TRBJ1-5; D gene ambiguous. With 6 bases removed from V and 11 bases from J, the gap between germline ends came to 14 bases. The CDR3 has 12 residues. CDR1 is MNHEY, CDR2 SVGAGI, per germline. The CDR3 sequence is CASRDSLGSQHF. DNA of the CDR3: TGTGCCAGCAGGGATAGTTTGGGGTCCCAGCATTTT.

CDR3 bases: TGTGCCAGCAGCTTTATGGGGGGGGTAGATACGCAGTATTTT. Its protein product is CASSFMGGVDTQYF. The chain joins TRBV5-4 to TRBJ2-3; TRBD2 matches 7 bases. Germline CDR1 reads SGHNT; CDR2 reads YYREEE (reference sequence). CDR3 size: 14 residues. V trimming: 2 bases; J trimming: 5 bases; junction bases outside the gene matches: 5.

This chain links TRBV5-6 with TRBJ1-6; TRBD1 might be the D (5 bases). With 3 bases removed from V and 3 bases from J, the gap between germline ends came to 16 bases. Germline V gene lookup returns CDR1 SGHDT and CDR2 YYEEEE. The CDR3 consists of 17 residues. The CDR3 sequence is CASSSEGRMDYNSPLHF. DNA of the CDR3: TGTGCCAGCAGCTCCGAGGGGAGGATGGACTATAATTCACCCCTCCACTTT.